These T cell receptor beta chains were read from a single sample in a study of OX40 agonist ivuxolimab in advanced cancers. Sequencing was performed with immunoSEQ multiplex PCR; in TCRdb, only in-frame clones are kept and a portion is missing. The sample includes 65,000 to 90,000 clones, 91% of them seen just once. Sample: CD4+ or CD8+ T cells sorted from blood, taken in a trial of the OX40 agonist ivuxolimab. Every receptor here comes from an adult with an advanced solid tumor such as melanoma, head and neck, liver or kidney cancer. Each CDR3 is given with its conserved first and last residue. A D gene is named only where the DNA matches it firmly. Size is omitted from some rows. Given values are once, few, many or a class for expanded clones.

CDR3 length	clone size	V gene	J gene	D gene	CDR3 protein	CDR3 DNA
14	.	TRBV18	TRBJ2-1	.	CASSPRGGNNEQFF	TGTGCCAGCTCACCACGGGGTGGAAACAATGAGCAGTTCTTC
15	few	TRBV7-9	TRBJ1-4	.	CASSVELAGSEKLFF	TGTGCCAGCAGCGTAGAGTTGGCAGGGAGTGAAAAACTGTTTTTT
16	.	TRBV7-9	TRBJ2-1	.	CASSRSPPKAYNEQFF	TGTGCCAGCAGCCGCTCACCTCCCAAGGCCTACAATGAGCAGTTCTTC
13	.	TRBV5-1	TRBJ1-2	TRBD1	CASSLWTGDGYTF	TGCGCCAGCAGCTTGTGGACAGGGGATGGCTACACCTTC
11	.	TRBV20-1	TRBJ2-7	.	CSRGTFNEQYF	TGCAGTCGGGGGACGTTCAACGAGCAGTACTTC
15	once	TRBV6-5	TRBJ2-7	.	CASSSPLTGRYEQYF	TGTGCCAGCAGTTCCCCGTTGACAGGGAGGTACGAGCAGTACTTC
12	.	TRBV7-9	TRBJ2-7	.	CASSLALYEQYF	TGTGCCAGCAGCTTAGCCCTCTACGAGCAGTACTTC
14	.	TRBV7-9	TRBJ2-5	TRBD2	CASSLQIAGETQYF	TGTGCCAGCAGCTTACAAATAGCGGGAGAGACCCAGTACTTC
15	.	TRBV6-5	TRBJ2-3	.	CASSRQGRSTDTQYF	TGTGCCAGCAGCCGCCAGGGACGAAGCACAGATACGCAGTATTTT
15	.	TRBV7-9	TRBJ2-7	TRBD1	CASSYGTGEWSEQYF	TGTGCCAGCAGCTACGGGACAGGGGAATGGTCCGAGCAGTACTTC
15	once	TRBV19	TRBJ2-1	.	CASSILAGSHNEQFF	TGTGCCAGTAGTATCCTAGCTGGGTCCCACAATGAGCAGTTCTTC
16	.	TRBV5-4	TRBJ2-3	.	CASSRDGVQSTDTQYF	TGTGCCAGCAGCAGAGACGGGGTCCAGAGCACAGATACGCAGTATTTT
15	.	TRBV29-1	TRBJ1-4	.	CSVESFRVSNEKLFF	TGCAGCGTTGAATCGTTTAGGGTTTCGAATGAAAAACTGTTTTTT
14	.	TRBV28	TRBJ2-7	.	CASREVGSGYEQYF	TGTGCCAGCAGAGAGGTGGGCTCAGGGTACGAGCAGTACTTC
16	.	TRBV18	TRBJ2-5	TRBD1	CASSPGTGAFQETQYF	TGTGCCAGCTCACCTGGGACAGGAGCCTTCCAAGAGACCCAGTACTTC
14	.	TRBV9	TRBJ2-3	.	CASSGAGGPDTQYF	TGTGCCAGCAGCGGAGCCGGGGGCCCAGATACGCAGTATTTT
15	.	TRBV9	TRBJ2-3	TRBD2	CASSVGTSSTDTQYF	TGTGCCAGCAGCGTAGGGACTAGCAGCACAGATACGCAGTATTTT
14	.	TRBV6-6	TRBJ1-1	.	CASSFPEKNTEAFF	TGTGCCAGCAGTTTTCCAGAGAAGAACACTGAAGCTTTCTTT
14	.	TRBV7-9	TRBJ1-1	.	CASSLGFAGSEAFF	TGTGCCAGCAGCTTAGGTTTTGCGGGGTCTGAAGCTTTCTTT
16	.	TRBV27	TRBJ2-7	TRBD2	CASSYKRLAGVYEQYF	TGTGCCAGCAGTTACAAAAGACTAGCGGGGGTATACGAGCAGTACTTC
14	.	TRBV5-1	TRBJ2-6	.	CASKPNPGANVLTF	TGCGCCAGCAAACCAAACCCTGGGGCCAACGTCCTGACTTTC
15	.	TRBV7-2	TRBJ2-1	.	CASSLDLAAVYEQFF	TGTGCCAGCAGCTTAGATCTGGCGGCCGTATATGAGCAGTTCTTC
14	.	TRBV18	TRBJ2-1	.	CASSPTWAYSEQFF	TGTGCCAGCTCGCCGACGTGGGCATACAGTGAGCAGTTCTTC
15	once	TRBV28	TRBJ2-5	.	CASSLLTGGAETQYF	TGTGCCAGCAGTTTATTAACTGGAGGGGCAGAGACCCAGTACTTC
14	once	TRBV7-8	TRBJ2-3	TRBD2	CASSTGTSPDTQYF	TGTGCCAGCAGCACGGGGACTAGCCCAGATACGCAGTATTTT
13	once	TRBV5-4	TRBJ1-2	.	CASSLGQIYGYTF	TGTGCCAGCAGCTTGGGACAAATCTATGGCTACACCTTC
14	once	TRBV11-3	TRBJ1-2	.	CASSSEGPLYGYTF	TGTGCCAGCAGCTCCGAAGGGCCGCTTTATGGCTACACCTTC
15	.	TRBV18	TRBJ1-4	.	CASSPGQTVGEKLFF	TGTGCCAGCTCACCAGGACAGACGGTGGGTGAAAAACTGTTTTTT
15	.	TRBV2	TRBJ2-2	.	CASSESGIRTGELFF	TGTGCCAGCAGTGAGTCTGGCATAAGGACCGGGGAGCTGTTTTTT
16	.	TRBV7-2	TRBJ2-2	.	CASSLLGPPNTGELFF	TGTGCCAGCAGCTTATTAGGTCCGCCGAACACCGGGGAGCTGTTTTTT
14	.	TRBV19	TRBJ2-1	TRBD2	CASSSSGAYNEQFF	TGTGCCAGTAGTTCTAGCGGGGCCTACAATGAGCAGTTCTTC
16	.	TRBV9	TRBJ1-1	.	CASSVGFQGLNTEAFF	TGTGCCAGCAGCGTAGGGTTCCAGGGACTGAACACTGAAGCTTTCTTT
14	.	TRBV19	TRBJ1-3	.	CASSPASVGNTIYF	TGTGCCAGTAGTCCGGCCTCGGTCGGAAACACCATATATTTT
18	.	TRBV19	TRBJ1-2	TRBD1	CASSLGTGGADLNYGYTF	TGTGCCAGTAGTTTGGGGACAGGGGGCGCCGACCTTAACTATGGCTACACCTTC
14	.	TRBV7-2	TRBJ2-7	TRBD2	CASSSRLASYEQYF	TGTGCCAGCAGCTCCAGACTAGCCTCCTACGAGCAGTACTTC
14	once	TRBV14	TRBJ2-2	.	CASSSTGLAGELFF	TGTGCCAGCAGTTCAACGGGGTTGGCCGGGGAGCTGTTTTTT
13	.	TRBV6-5	TRBJ1-1	.	CASSYVRGTEAFF	TGTGCCAGCAGTTACGTTCGGGGCACTGAAGCTTTCTTT
16	.	TRBV2	TRBJ1-4	.	CASSPTVTEANEKLFF	TGTGCCAGCAGTCCTACAGTGACTGAGGCTAATGAAAAACTGTTTTTT
15	.	TRBV29-1	TRBJ1-1	TRBD1	CSVRTQGAENTEAFF	TGCAGCGTCCGAACCCAGGGGGCCGAGAACACTGAAGCTTTCTTT
14	.	TRBV18	TRBJ2-7	TRBD1	CASSPPTGGGEQYF	TGTGCCAGCTCACCACCGACAGGGGGCGGAGAGCAGTACTTC
12	.	TRBV11-3	TRBJ1-1	.	CASSPTYPEAFF	TGTGCCAGCAGCCCCACGTACCCCGAAGCTTTCTTT
16	.	TRBV7-9	TRBJ2-3	.	CASSLGSGASTDTQYF	TGTGCCAGCAGCTTAGGCTCGGGAGCTAGCACAGATACGCAGTATTTT
16	.	TRBV7-8	TRBJ2-2	TRBD2	CASSSTSGRTIRELFF	TGTGCCAGCAGCTCCACTAGCGGGAGGACGATCAGGGAGCTGTTTTTT
15	.	TRBV9	TRBJ2-2	.	CASSVAGGINGELFF	TGTGCCAGCAGCGTAGCCGGCGGGATTAACGGGGAGCTGTTTTTT
11	once	TRBV7-2	TRBJ2-7	.	CASSRLGEQYF	TGTGCCAGTTCTAGGCTAGGAGAGCAGTACTTC
15	.	TRBV5-6	TRBJ2-2	.	CASTRLGGNTGELFF	TGTGCCAGCACACGTCTTGGGGGAAACACCGGGGAGCTGTTTTTT
15	.	TRBV5-1	TRBJ1-1	.	CASSSEPNPNTEAFF	TGCGCCAGCAGCTCAGAACCGAACCCTAACACTGAAGCTTTCTTT
15	.	TRBV7-2	TRBJ2-1	TRBD2	CASSRVVAGSNEQFF	TGTGCCAGCAGCCGCGTGGTAGCGGGGAGCAATGAGCAGTTCTTC
14	.	TRBV9	TRBJ2-6	.	CASSVLAGANVLTF	TGTGCCAGCAGCGTATTAGCTGGGGCCAACGTCCTGACTTTC
16	.	TRBV11-2	TRBJ1-5	.	CASSFSSGNSNQPQHF	TGTGCCAGCAGCTTTAGTTCTGGGAATAGCAATCAGCCCCAGCATTTT
18	.	TRBV7-9	TRBJ2-3	TRBD1	CASSTVLGQGDATDTQYF	TGTGCCAGCAGCACTGTACTGGGACAGGGGGACGCCACAGATACGCAGTATTTT
13	.	TRBV5-4	TRBJ2-2	.	CASSGGLTGELFF	TGTGCCAGCAGCGGCGGCCTCACCGGGGAGCTGTTTTTT
14	.	TRBV9	TRBJ1-5	.	CASSVWGGREPQHF	TGTGCCAGCAGCGTTTGGGGGGGAAGGGAGCCCCAGCATTTT
14	medium-sized	TRBV30	TRBJ1-1	.	CAWSVLRKHTEAFF	TGTGCCTGGAGTGTACTGCGAAAACACACTGAAGCTTTCTTT
15	few	TRBV18	TRBJ1-1	.	CASSLTGTLNTEAFF	TGTGCCAGCTCACTAACCGGGACATTGAACACTGAAGCTTTCTTT
17	.	TRBV28	TRBJ1-5	.	CASSSFRPRTEKDPQHF	TGTGCCAGCAGTTCCTTTCGTCCCCGGACAGAGAAAGATCCCCAGCATTTT
15	.	TRBV4-2	TRBJ2-2	.	CASRALSENTGELFF	TGTGCCAGCAGAGCCTTGTCAGAAAACACCGGGGAGCTGTTTTTT
15	.	TRBV28	TRBJ2-3	.	CASSLPQGSTDTQYF	TGTGCCAGCAGTTTACCCCAGGGGAGCACAGATACGCAGTATTTT
13	.	TRBV7-2	TRBJ2-1	.	CASSLNRAGEQFF	TGTGCCAGCAGCTTGAATAGAGCGGGTGAGCAGTTCTTC